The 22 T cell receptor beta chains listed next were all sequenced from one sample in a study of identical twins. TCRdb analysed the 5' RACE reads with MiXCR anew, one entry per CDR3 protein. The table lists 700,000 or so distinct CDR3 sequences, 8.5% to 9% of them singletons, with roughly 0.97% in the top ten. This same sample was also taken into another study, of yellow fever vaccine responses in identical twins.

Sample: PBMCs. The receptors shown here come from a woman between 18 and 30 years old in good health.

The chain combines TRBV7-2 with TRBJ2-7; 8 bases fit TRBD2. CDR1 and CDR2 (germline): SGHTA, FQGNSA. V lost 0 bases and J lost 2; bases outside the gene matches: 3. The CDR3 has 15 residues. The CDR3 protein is CASSLAPSGPYEQYF. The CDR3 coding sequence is TGTGCCAGCAGCTTAGCTCCTAGCGGGCCCTACGAGCAGTACTTC.

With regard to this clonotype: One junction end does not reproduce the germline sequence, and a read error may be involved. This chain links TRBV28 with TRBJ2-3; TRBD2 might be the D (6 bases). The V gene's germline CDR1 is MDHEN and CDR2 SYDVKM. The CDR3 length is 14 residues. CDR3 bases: TGTGCCAGCAGTTTGGGGGGAGCCGAAGATATGCAGTATTTT. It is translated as CASSLGGAEDMQYF.

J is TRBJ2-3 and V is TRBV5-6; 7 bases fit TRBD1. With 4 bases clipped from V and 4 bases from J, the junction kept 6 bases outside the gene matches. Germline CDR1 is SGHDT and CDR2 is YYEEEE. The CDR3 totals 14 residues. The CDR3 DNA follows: TGTGCCAGCAGCAAAGGGACAGTTTCAGATACGCAGTATTTT. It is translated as CASSKGTVSDTQYF.

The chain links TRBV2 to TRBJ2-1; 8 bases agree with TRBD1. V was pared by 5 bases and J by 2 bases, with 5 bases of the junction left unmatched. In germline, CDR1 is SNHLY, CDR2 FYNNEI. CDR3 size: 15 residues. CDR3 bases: TGTGCCAGCAGTCTCCAGGGGGCGCCCTACAATGAGCAGTTCTTC. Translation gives CASSLQGAPYNEQFF.

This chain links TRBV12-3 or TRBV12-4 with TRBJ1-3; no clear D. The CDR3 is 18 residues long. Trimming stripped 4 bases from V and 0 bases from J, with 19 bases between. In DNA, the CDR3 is TGTGCCAGCAGTTGGGTCCAGGCTCTGGCCCACTCTGGAAACACCATATATTTT. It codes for CASSWVQALAHSGNTIYF.

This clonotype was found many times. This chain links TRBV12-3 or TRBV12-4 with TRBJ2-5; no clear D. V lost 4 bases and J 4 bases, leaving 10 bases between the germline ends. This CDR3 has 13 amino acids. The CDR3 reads CASSSLRLETQYF. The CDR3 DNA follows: TGTGCCAGCAGTTCCCTCAGGCTAGAGACCCAGTACTTC.

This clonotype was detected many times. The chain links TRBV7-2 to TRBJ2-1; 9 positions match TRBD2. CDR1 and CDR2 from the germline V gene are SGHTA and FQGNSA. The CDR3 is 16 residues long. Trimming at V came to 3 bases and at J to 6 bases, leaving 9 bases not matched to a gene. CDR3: CASSFYRTSESNEQFF. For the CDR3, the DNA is TGTGCCAGCAGCTTCTATAGGACTAGCGAAAGCAATGAGCAGTTCTTC.

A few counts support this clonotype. The CDR3 reads CASRRDRQNTGELFF. As DNA, the CDR3 is TGTGCCAGCAGGCGGGACAGACAGAACACCGGGGAGCTGTTTTTT. The chain is built from TRBV2 and TRBJ2-2; a possible D gene is TRBD1 (7 bases). This CDR3 is 15 amino acids long. Trimming took 6 bases from V and 1 from J, leaving 12 bases between them. In germline, CDR1 is SNHLY, CDR2 FYNNEI.

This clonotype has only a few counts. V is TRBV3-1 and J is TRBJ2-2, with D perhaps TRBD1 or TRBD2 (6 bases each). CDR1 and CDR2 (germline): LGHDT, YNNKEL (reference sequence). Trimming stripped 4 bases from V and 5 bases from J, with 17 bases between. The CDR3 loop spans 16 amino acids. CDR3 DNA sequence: TGTGCCAGCAGCCCGAGGGGGGAAACAAGAACCGGGGAGCTGTTTTTT. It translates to CASSPRGETRTGELFF.

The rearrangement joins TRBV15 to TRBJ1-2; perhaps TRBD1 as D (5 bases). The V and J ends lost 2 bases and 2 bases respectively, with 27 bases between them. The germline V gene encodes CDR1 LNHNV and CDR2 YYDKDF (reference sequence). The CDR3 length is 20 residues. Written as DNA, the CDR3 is TGTGCCACCAGCAGACTGACCAGGGATATTACCCTCGACCTCAACTATGGCTACACCTTC. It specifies CATSRLTRDITLDLNYGYTF.

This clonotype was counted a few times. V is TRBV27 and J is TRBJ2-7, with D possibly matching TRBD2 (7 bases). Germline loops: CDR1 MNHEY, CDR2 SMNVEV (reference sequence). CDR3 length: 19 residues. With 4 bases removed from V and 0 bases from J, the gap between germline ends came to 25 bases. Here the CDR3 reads CASSSPVLGGGLSSYEQYF. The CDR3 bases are TGTGCCAGCAGTTCCCCCGTTTTAGGGGGGGGGCTGAGCTCCTACGAGCAGTACTTC.

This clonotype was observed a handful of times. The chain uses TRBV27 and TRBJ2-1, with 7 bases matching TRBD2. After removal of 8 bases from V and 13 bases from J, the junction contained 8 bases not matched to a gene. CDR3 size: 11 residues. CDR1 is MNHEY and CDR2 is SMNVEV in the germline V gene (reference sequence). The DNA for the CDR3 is TGTGCCAGCGGGGGGGTAAACGGTCAGTTCTTC. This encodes CASGGVNGQFF.

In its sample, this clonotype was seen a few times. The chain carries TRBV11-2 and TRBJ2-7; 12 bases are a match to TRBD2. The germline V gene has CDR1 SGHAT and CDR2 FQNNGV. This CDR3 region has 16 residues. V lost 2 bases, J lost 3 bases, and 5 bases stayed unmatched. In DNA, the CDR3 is TGTGCCAGCAGCTTAAGACTAGCGGGAGCCCTCTACGAGCAGTACTTC. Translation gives CASSLRLAGALYEQYF.

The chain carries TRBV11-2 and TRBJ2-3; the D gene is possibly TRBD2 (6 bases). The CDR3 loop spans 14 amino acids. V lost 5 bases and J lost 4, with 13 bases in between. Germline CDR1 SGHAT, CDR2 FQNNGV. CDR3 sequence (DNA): TGTGCCAGCAGCCCACCGGGGGTGCCAGATACGCAGTATTTT. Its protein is CASSPPGVPDTQYF.

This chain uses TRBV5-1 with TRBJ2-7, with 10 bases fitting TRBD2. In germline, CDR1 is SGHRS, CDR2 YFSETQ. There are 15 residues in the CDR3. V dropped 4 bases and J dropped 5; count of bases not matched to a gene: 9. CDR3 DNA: TGCGCCAGCAGCAGCTCCGGGACTAGCGTCGACGAGCAGTACTTC. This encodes CASSSSGTSVDEQYF.

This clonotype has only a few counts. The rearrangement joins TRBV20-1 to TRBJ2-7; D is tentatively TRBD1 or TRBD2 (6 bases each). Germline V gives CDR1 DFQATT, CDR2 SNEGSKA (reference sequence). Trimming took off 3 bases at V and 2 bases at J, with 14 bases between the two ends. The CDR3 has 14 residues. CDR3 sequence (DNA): TGCAGTGCTAGTCCGCCGGGGGCGGCCTACGAGCAGTACTTC. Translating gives CSASPPGAAYEQYF.

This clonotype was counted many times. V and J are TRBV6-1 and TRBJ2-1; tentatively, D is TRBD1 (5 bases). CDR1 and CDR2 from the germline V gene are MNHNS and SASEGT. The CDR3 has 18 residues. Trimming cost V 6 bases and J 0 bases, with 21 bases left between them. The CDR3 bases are TGTGCCAGCAGCTCTACCCCGTTAGGGGCGAGCTCCTACAATGAGCAGTTCTTC. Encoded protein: CASSSTPLGASSYNEQFF.

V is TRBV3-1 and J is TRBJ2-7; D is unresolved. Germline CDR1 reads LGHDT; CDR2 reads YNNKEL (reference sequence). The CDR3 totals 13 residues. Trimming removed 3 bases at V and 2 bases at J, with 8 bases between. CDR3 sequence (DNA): TGTGCCAGCAGCCACTCTTCCACCTACGAGCAGTACTTC. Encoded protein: CASSHSSTYEQYF.

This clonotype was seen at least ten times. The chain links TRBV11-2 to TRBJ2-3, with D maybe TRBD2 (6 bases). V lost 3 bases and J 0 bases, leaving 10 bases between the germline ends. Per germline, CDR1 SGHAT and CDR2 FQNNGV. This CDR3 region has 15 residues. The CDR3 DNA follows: TGTGCCAGCAGCTTGGGTAGCGGAAGCACAGATACGCAGTATTTT. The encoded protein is CASSLGSGSTDTQYF.

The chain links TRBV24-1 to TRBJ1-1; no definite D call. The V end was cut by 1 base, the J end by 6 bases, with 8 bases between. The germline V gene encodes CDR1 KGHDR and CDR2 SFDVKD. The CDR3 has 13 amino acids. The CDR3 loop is CATSDFAGSEAFF. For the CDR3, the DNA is TGTGCCACCAGTGATTTTGCGGGGTCTGAAGCTTTCTTT.

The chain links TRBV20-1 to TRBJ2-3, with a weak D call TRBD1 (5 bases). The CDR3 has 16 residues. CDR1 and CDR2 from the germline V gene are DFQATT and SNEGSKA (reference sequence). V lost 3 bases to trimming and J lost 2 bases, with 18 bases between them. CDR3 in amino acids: CSASSRQSLLTDTQYF. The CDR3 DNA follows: TGCAGTGCTAGTTCCCGACAGTCCTTACTCACAGATACGCAGTATTTT.

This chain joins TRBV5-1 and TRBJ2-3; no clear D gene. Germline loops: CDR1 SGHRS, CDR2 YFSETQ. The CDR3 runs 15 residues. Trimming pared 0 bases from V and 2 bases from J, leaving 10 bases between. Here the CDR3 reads CASSLADPTTDTQYF. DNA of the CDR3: TGCGCCAGCAGCTTGGCGGACCCCACCACAGATACGCAGTATTTT.